These T cell receptor beta chains were read from a single sample in a study of shared clonotypes between healthy human individuals. TCRdb's table, derived via immunoSEQ multiplex PCR, lists solely in-frame clones and lacks some. The sample yields millions of clones, more than 80% seen once. The sequenced sample was naive CD4+ T cells from PBMCs. Receptors originate from a man younger than 35 in good health. Some clones in this sample may be carry-over from other donors' samples. Each CDR3 is given with its conserved first and last residue. D genes are given only for firm matches. Clone size, where shown, is once, few, many, or a class for clones that have expanded.

D: TRBD1
V: TRBV19
J: TRBJ2-3
size: .
CDR3: CASRVQGTDTQYF
DNA: TGTGCCAGTAGAGTACAGGGGACAGATACGCAGTATTTT

D: TRBD1
V: TRBV29-1
J: TRBJ1-4
size: .
CDR3: CSVEGLDRGLEKLFF
DNA: TGCAGCGTTGAAGGCCTCGACAGGGGGCTTGAAAAACTGTTTTTT

D: .
V: TRBV19
J: TRBJ2-1
size: .
CDR3: CASRSWRESSTNEQFF
DNA: TGTGCCAGTCGATCTTGGAGGGAGTCGAGTACAAATGAGCAGTTCTTC

D: .
V: TRBV30
J: TRBJ2-7
size: .
CDR3: CASDQGGYEQYF
DNA: TGTGCCTCCGATCAAGGGGGTTACGAGCAGTACTTC

D: .
V: TRBV7-9
J: TRBJ2-3
size: .
CDR3: CASSLRQVTDTQYF
DNA: TGTGCCAGCAGCTTACGCCAGGTCACAGATACGCAGTATTTT

D: .
V: TRBV27
J: TRBJ1-2
size: .
CDR3: CASSLARRAPILF
DNA: TGTGCCAGCAGTTTAGCTCGCAGGGCCCCTATCCTGTTC

D: .
V: TRBV25-1
J: TRBJ2-7
size: .
CDR3: CASSEWGKGEQYF
DNA: TGTGCCAGCAGTGAATGGGGGAAGGGCGAGCAGTACTTC

D: .
V: TRBV30
J: TRBJ2-1
size: .
CDR3: CAWSRGRGYNEQFF
DNA: TGTGCCTGGAGTCGGGGGAGAGGCTACAATGAGCAGTTCTTC

D: TRBD2
V: TRBV6-1
J: TRBJ2-2
size: .
CDR3: CATHRREGTGELFF
DNA: TGTGCCACCCATCGGCGGGAGGGAACCGGGGAGCTGTTTTTT

D: .
V: TRBV18
J: TRBJ2-7
size: .
CDR3: CASSLRDGGSEQYF
DNA: TGTGCCAGCTCACTCCGGGACGGGGGATCCGAGCAGTACTTC

D: TRBD1
V: TRBV14
J: TRBJ2-7
size: .
CDR3: CASSQAGTAYEQYF
DNA: TGTGCCAGCAGCCAAGCCGGGACAGCCTACGAGCAGTACTTC

D: .
V: TRBV7-3
J: TRBJ2-1
size: .
CDR3: CASSLAADGNYNEQFF
DNA: TGTGCCAGCAGCTTAGCGGCTGACGGGAATTACAATGAGCAGTTCTTC

D: .
V: TRBV2
J: TRBJ1-2
size: .
CDR3: CASGSGRLYGYTF
DNA: TGTGCCAGCGGTTCCGGTCGTCTCTATGGCTACACCTTC

D: TRBD2
V: TRBV28
J: TRBJ2-1
size: .
CDR3: CASSSPSGSYNEQFF
DNA: TGTGCCAGCAGTTCCCCTAGCGGGAGTTACAATGAGCAGTTCTTC

D: .
V: TRBV28
J: TRBJ1-1
size: .
CDR3: CASSSYSMHTEAFF
DNA: TGTGCCAGCAGTTCTTACTCGATGCACACTGAAGCTTTCTTT

D: .
V: TRBV29-1
J: TRBJ2-2
size: .
CDR3: CSSRQGLGGELFF
DNA: TGCAGCTCAAGACAGGGACTCGGCGGGGAGCTGTTTTTT

D: TRBD2
V: TRBV7-9
J: TRBJ2-5
size: .
CDR3: CASSLGLAGDRETQYF
DNA: TGTGCCAGCAGCTTAGGACTAGCGGGAGATAGGGAGACCCAGTACTTC

D: TRBD1
V: TRBV6-5
J: TRBJ2-7
size: .
CDR3: CASSWGTAKSYEQYF
DNA: TGTGCCAGCAGTTGGGGGACAGCCAAATCCTACGAGCAGTACTTC

D: .
V: TRBV19
J: TRBJ2-1
size: .
CDR3: CASSTQVSYNEQFF
DNA: TGTGCCAGTAGTACTCAGGTGTCCTACAATGAGCAGTTCTTC

D: .
V: TRBV6-1
J: TRBJ1-1
size: .
CDR3: CASSEAGALMNTEAFF
DNA: TGTGCCAGCAGTGAGGCCGGGGCGTTAATGAACACTGAAGCTTTCTTT

D: .
V: TRBV19
J: TRBJ2-3
size: .
CDR3: CASSLSRTGSTDTQYF
DNA: TGTGCCAGTAGTTTATCGCGGACCGGGAGCACAGATACGCAGTATTTT

D: .
V: TRBV30
J: TRBJ2-5
size: once
CDR3: CAWSNPQETQYF
DNA: TGTGCCTGGAGCAACCCCCAAGAGACCCAGTACTTC

D: TRBD1
V: TRBV9
J: TRBJ1-3
size: .
CDR3: CASSDPRTGFGNTIYF
DNA: TGTGCCAGCAGCGACCCCCGGACAGGGTTCGGAAACACCATATATTTT

D: .
V: TRBV5-4
J: TRBJ2-1
size: .
CDR3: CASSFSGAQYNEQFF
DNA: TGTGCCAGCAGCTTCTCGGGGGCCCAATACAATGAGCAGTTCTTC

D: TRBD1
V: TRBV7-7
J: TRBJ2-1
size: .
CDR3: CASSAPTGHNEQFF
DNA: TGTGCCAGCAGCGCGCCGACAGGGCACAATGAGCAGTTCTTC

D: .
V: TRBV6-5
J: TRBJ2-1
size: .
CDR3: CASSYSLAPYNEQFF
DNA: TGTGCCAGCAGTTACTCTCTAGCGCCTTACAATGAGCAGTTCTTC